This T cell receptor (beta chain) originates from a study of T cells in Graves' hyperthyroidism and ophthalmopathy. With respect to this clonotype: One end of the junction is discordant with germline, which a read error may explain.

TCR beta CDR3 regions were amplified from RNA transcripts. Initially, a first-round RT-PCR of the TCR CDR3 employed the HTBI primer set. TCRdb passed the multiplex PCR reads through MiXCR, listing each CDR3 protein once. The table records hundreds of thousands of distinct CDR3 sequences, about half of them present only once. Germline V gene data show CDR1 as ENHRY and CDR2 as SYGVKD. CDR3 size: 14 residues. The study enrolled patients aged 18 to 65 with newly diagnosed hyperthyroidism of under 2 months' duration. The rearrangement joins TRBV10-3 to TRBJ1-5, with D possibly matching TRBD1 (6 bases). The specimen sequenced was peripheral blood or thyroid tissue (not recorded which). This sequence originates from a woman aged 18-29 years with Graves' hyperthyroidism. CDR3 amino acids: CASSPPDRHQPQHF. The CDR3 DNA reads TGTGCCAGCAGTCCGCCCGACAGGCATCAGCCCCAGCATTTT.